This entry lists 24 T cell receptor beta chains sequenced from one sample in a study of blood T cell repertoires in COVID-19. Assay: immunoSEQ multiplex PCR; the TCRdb copy retains only in-frame clones and omits some. The sample shows under 300,000 clones, about nine tenths of them seen only once. The sequenced sample was peripheral blood. The receptors come from a man aged 45-65 years with acute or convalescent COVID-19.

This sequence joins TRBV19 and TRBJ2-4, with D uncertain. V was trimmed by 3 bases and J by 8 bases, leaving 11 bases between them. CDR1 and CDR2 (germline): LNHDA, SQIVND (reference sequence). This CDR3 contains 13 residues. CDR3: CASSILMSDIQYF. The CDR3 DNA reads TGTGCCAGTAGTATTCTGATGTCGGACATTCAGTACTTC.

V and J are TRBV9 and TRBJ2-2; tentatively, D is TRBD1 (5 bases). V was shortened by 2 bases and J by 1 base, with 12 bases between the two germline ends. CDR1 is SGDLS and CDR2 is YYNGEE in the germline V gene. The CDR3 loop spans 16 amino acids. CDR3 DNA: TGTGCCAGCAGCGTTAGTGTCGGACAGAACACCGGGGAGCTGTTTTTT. Translated, it gives CASSVSVGQNTGELFF.

This chain links TRBV3-1 (or the pseudogene TRBV3-2) with TRBJ2-2; 9 bases fit TRBD1. In germline, CDR1 is LGHDT, CDR2 YNNKEL (reference sequence). The CDR3 is 14 amino acids. The CDR3 is CASGQGWDTGELFF. The CDR3 nucleotides read TGTGCGAGCGGACAGGGGTGGGACACCGGGGAGCTGTTTTTT.

The rearrangement links TRBV5-8 to TRBJ2-5; 10 nucleotides agree with TRBD1. CDR1 SGHTS and CDR2 YDEGEE come from the germline V gene. This CDR3 is 15 amino acids long. The V gene end was trimmed by 4 bases and the J gene end by 1 base; junction bases not matched to a gene: 4. In DNA form, the CDR3 reads TGTGCCAGCAGCCTCGGGACAGGGGTCCAAGAGACCCAGTACTTC. Its protein is CASSLGTGVQETQYF.

This clone was detected only once. As DNA, the CDR3 is TGTGCCAGTACTTTCGGGGGGACCCCGTCCATCAATGAGCAGTTCTTC. It is translated as CASTFGGTPSINEQFF. V and J are TRBV19 and TRBJ2-1; 7 positions match TRBD2. Unmatched junction bases numbered 15, after V lost 7 bases and J lost 6 bases. CDR3 length: 16 residues. Per germline, CDR1 LNHDA and CDR2 SQIVND (reference sequence).

The gene calls are TRBV6-6 and TRBJ1-2, with D maybe TRBD1 (6 bases). Looked up from germline, CDR1 is MNHNY and CDR2 is SVGAGI (reference sequence). V was pared by 5 bases and J by 2 bases, with 21 bases between. The CDR3 has 17 residues. This chain's CDR3 is CASSPIGGQGKNYGYTF. As DNA, the CDR3 is TGTGCCAGCAGTCCCATCGGCGGGCAGGGGAAAAACTATGGCTACACCTTC.

J is TRBJ2-7 and V is TRBV7-3; TRBD2 matches at 11 bases. Unmatched junction bases numbered 4, after V lost 6 bases and J lost 6 bases. This CDR3 has 13 amino acids. Germline V lookup: CDR1 SGHTA, CDR2 FQGTGA. CDR3 region: CASRLLAGGEQYF. The CDR3 DNA reads as TGTGCCAGCAGGTTGCTAGCGGGGGGCGAGCAGTACTTC.

The rearrangement joins TRBV18 to TRBJ2-3, with TRBD2 matching over 7 bases. The CDR3 has 17 residues. CDR1 is KGHSH and CDR2 is LQKENI in the germline V gene. V was clipped by 0 bases and J by 0 bases; unmatched bases: 6. The CDR3 here is CASSPPMGGRSTDTQYF. Here the CDR3 DNA reads TGTGCCAGCTCACCACCGATGGGGGGGAGAAGCACAGATACGCAGTATTTT.

V is TRBV5-1 and J is TRBJ1-1, with 10 bases that match TRBD1. Germline trimming cut 4 bases from V and 2 bases from J; bases unmatched to any gene: 2. Germline CDR1 and CDR2: SGHRS and YFSETQ. The CDR3 has 14 residues. In DNA, the CDR3 is TGCGCCAGCAGCAAGACAGGGGGCAACACTGAAGCTTTCTTT. As protein: CASSKTGGNTEAFF.

This clone was seen once. V is TRBV4-2 and J is TRBJ2-2; tentatively, D is TRBD2 (5 bases). V shed 0 bases and J shed 2 bases, with 13 bases lying between them. Per the germline V gene, CDR1 is LGHNA and CDR2 is YNFKEQ. The CDR3 loop spans 17 amino acids. The CDR3 reads CASSQDLSAANTGELFF. The CDR3 DNA sequence: TGTGCCAGCAGCCAAGATCTTAGCGCCGCCAACACCGGGGAGCTGTTTTTT.

The chain links TRBV3-1 (or the pseudogene TRBV3-2) to TRBJ1-2, with a tentative D call TRBD1 (5 bases). Germline lookup yields CDR1 LGHDT and CDR2 YNNKEL (reference sequence). Trimming removed 5 bases at V and 2 bases at J, with 15 bases between. This CDR3 spans 15 amino acids. The CDR3 DNA reads TGTGCCAGCAGCGGAGATGGGGGGTCAAACTATGGCTACACCTTC. Translation gives CASSGDGGSNYGYTF.

This clone was recorded only once. The V and J genes are TRBV4-1 and TRBJ2-7; maybe TRBD1 (6 bases). Germline lookup yields CDR1 MGHRA and CDR2 YSYEKL. V was cut by 4 bases and J by 4 bases, with 14 bases left in between. The CDR3 is 14 amino acids. The DNA for the CDR3 is TGCGCCAGCAGCCCCCAGGGGAAAGCATACGAGCAGTACTTC. This translates into CASSPQGKAYEQYF.

V is TRBV3-1 (or the pseudogene TRBV3-2) and J is TRBJ1-3, with 11 bases lining up with TRBD1. The CDR3 consists of 16 residues. The junction had 1 base not matched to a gene; V was cut back by 1 base and J by 2 bases. Germline lookup yields CDR1 LGHDT and CDR2 YNNKEL (reference sequence). This CDR3 is CASSQGTGGTGNTIYF. The CDR3 nucleotides are TGTGCCAGCAGCCAAGGGACAGGGGGCACTGGAAACACCATATATTTT.

The chain joins TRBV10-3 to TRBJ1-1, with TRBD1 as a possible D gene (5 bases). V lost 4 bases and J lost 7, with 16 bases in between. CDR3 length: 14 residues. CDR1 and CDR2 from the germline V gene are ENHRY and SYGVKD. CDR3 sequence (DNA): TGTGCCATCAGTGGAACAGGCGTGGTGATTGAAGCTTTCTTT. Protein sequence: CAISGTGVVIEAFF.

The chain couples TRBV25-1 to TRBJ1-1, with D unresolved. There are 14 residues in the CDR3. Trimming took off 5 bases at V and 5 bases at J, with 15 bases between the two ends. Germline values: CDR1 MGHDK, CDR2 SYGVNS. The CDR3 DNA sequence: TGTGCCAGCAGTCCGGCACCGGGTGGGACTGAAGCTTTCTTT. Protein product: CASSPAPGGTEAFF.

The chain is built from TRBV9 and TRBJ2-7, with TRBD2 identical over 8 bases. The J segment lost 0 bases and the V segment lost 2 bases, leaving 4 bases of the junction unmatched. The germline V gene has CDR1 SGDLS and CDR2 YYNGEE. The CDR3 is 15 residues long. DNA of the CDR3: TGTGCCAGCAGCGTGGGACTAGTAGCCTCCTACGAGCAGTACTTC. This encodes CASSVGLVASYEQYF.

The rearrangement uses TRBV5-1 and TRBJ1-1; D is unresolved. CDR1 and CDR2 from the germline V gene are SGHRS and YFSETQ. The CDR3 is 15 residues long. V dropped 0 bases and J dropped 0 bases, with 9 bases sitting between them. As DNA, the CDR3 is TGCGCCAGCAGCTTGGATAGGGAGGTGAACACTGAAGCTTTCTTT. It codes for CASSLDREVNTEAFF. Supplemented by reference TRBV5-1 and TRBJ1-1, the full variable domain reads KAGVTQTPRYLIKTRGQQVTLSCSPISGHRSVSWYQQTPGQGLQFLFEYFSETQRNKGNFPGRFSGRQFSNSRSEMNVSTLELGDSALYLCASSLDREVNTEAFFGQGTRLTVV.

Only one count was recorded for this clone. The chain uses TRBV18 and TRBJ2-7; 8 nucleotides align to TRBD1. Germline CDR1 and CDR2: KGHSH and LQKENI. This CDR3 region has 13 residues. V dropped 8 bases and J dropped 9; count of bases not matched to a gene: 12. The chain's CDR3 is CASRDRGPSGQYF. As DNA, the CDR3 is TGTGCCAGCCGAGACAGGGGCCCTTCTGGGCAGTACTTC.

V and J are TRBV15 and TRBJ1-2, with a weak D call TRBD1 (5 bases). V lost 4 bases and J 8 bases, leaving 11 bases between the germline ends. CDR1 is LNHNV, CDR2 YYDKDF, per germline (reference sequence). CDR3 size: 12 residues. CDR3 region: CATSKAGWGYTF. In nucleotides, the CDR3 is TGTGCCACCAGCAAGGCAGGGTGGGGCTACACCTTC.

The chain links TRBV29-1 to TRBJ1-2; D ambiguous. Trimming took off 2 bases at V and 4 bases at J, with 8 bases between the two ends. The CDR3 runs to 12 residues. CDR1 is SQVTM and CDR2 is ANQGSEA in the germline V gene. The CDR3 bases are TGCAGCGTTGAAATAGCACCCTATGGCTACACCTTC. This sequence encodes CSVEIAPYGYTF.

This chain joins TRBV5-1 and TRBJ1-2; TRBD1 is a possible D gene (6 bases). Trimming removed 3 bases at V and 8 bases at J, with 23 bases between. Germline V gene lookup returns CDR1 SGHRS and CDR2 YFSETQ. The CDR3 is 16 amino acids. CDR3 sequence reads: CASSWTGTSNVWGYTF. The CDR3 region has the DNA TGCGCCAGCAGCTGGACCGGGACATCCAATGTATGGGGCTACACCTTC.

V gene TRBV2 combines with J gene TRBJ2-5, with D perhaps matching TRBD2 (6 bases). CDR1 SNHLY and CDR2 FYNNEI come from the germline V gene. The CDR3 contains 11 residues. Trimming took 6 bases from V and 14 from J, leaving 16 bases between them. CDR3 bases: TGTGCCAGCAGGGGGGGACGTCCCCCTTACTTC. As protein: CASRGGRPPYF.

This clone was found once. V usage is TRBV9 and J usage is TRBJ2-3; 11 bases fit TRBD2. V was clipped by 4 bases and J by 8 bases; unmatched bases: 12. The V gene's germline CDR1 is SGDLS and CDR2 YYNGEE. This CDR3 has 16 residues. CDR3 protein: CASSQGGLAGAATQYF. The CDR3 DNA follows: TGTGCCAGCAGCCAAGGAGGACTAGCGGGCGCCGCTACGCAGTATTTT.

The gene calls are TRBV5-1 and TRBJ1-2; a weak D match, TRBD1 (5 bases). The CDR3 spans 14 residues. Germline loops: CDR1 SGHRS, CDR2 YFSETQ. The V end lost 4 bases, the J end lost 4 bases, and 14 bases lay between the germline ends. Here the CDR3 reads CASSPQTVTYGYTF. The CDR3 nucleotides read TGCGCCAGCAGCCCTCAGACAGTCACCTATGGCTACACCTTC.